This TCR beta chain originates from a study of T cells after yellow fever vaccination (dated by TCRdb to 2018 to 2020). For context, the study as a whole: The SMART-Seq v4 Ultra Low Input RNA kit was used to prepare libraries from fractions with low cell numbers. Two healthy male donors, one aged 18 to 30 and one aged 30 to 40 years, were included in the cohort. Blood was collected at multiple timepoints before and after primary and secondary immunization, and bulk PBMC replicates and cell subsets were isolated. To follow T-cell clones before and after primary and booster YFV17D yellow fever vaccination, bulk TCR alpha and beta repertoires were sequenced over time. Overall results and qualifications from the work: The secondary T-cell response was found to be weaker but faster than the primary response, with a peak reached on day 5 rather than on day 15. Most clones expanded after primary vaccination (96% of CD4 and around 89% of CD8) were re-detected after the booster, suggesting that broad memory maintenance occurred. A small share of clonotypes was detected in both CD4 and CD8 compartments, with the overlap likely arising from convergent recombination. The study included only a couple of donors, which limits how far the findings can be generalized. Because abundant contaminating clonotypes from the bulk population could be contained in FACS-sorted repertoires, computational filtering was required.

For this clonotype: No antigen is known for it. Base qualities are not at hand, and no much larger clone is one base apart.

According to the study, the label for this sample's treatment or condition signals: live attenuated yellow fever vaccine strain. At each blood-draw timepoint, two biological replicates of bulk PBMCs were obtained. A standard Ficoll-Paque protocol was used to isolate PBMCs from peripheral blood. TriZol was used to extract RNA from bulk PBMCs, CD4 and CD8 fractions, and dextramer-positive and dextramer-negative fractions. For sequencing, an Illumina NovaSeq 6000 was employed. Synthesis of TCR cDNA relied on 5'RACE template switching, a step that introduced a universal primer site along with unique molecular identifiers. Priming for cDNA synthesis came from both the TCR alpha and TCR beta constant segments. Library amplification involved two PCR steps, and the second step added sample barcodes and sequencing adapters. Sequencing of libraries was done on Illumina HiSeq 2500 (2x100 bp) or NovaSeq (2x150 bp). From the authors' description of their analysis: Demultiplexing of reads and collapsing into UMI consensus sequences were performed with MIGEC, and V(D)J alignment was carried out with MiXCR. Clonotypes responding to the vaccine were identified with edgeR on replicate PBMC samples, with the criteria of FDR below 0.01 and a log2 fold change above 5 up to day 15. Each bulk clonotype was labeled CD4 or CD8 based on which sequenced repertoire, CD4 or CD8, contained the clonotype at higher abundance. TCRdb took the public reads, trimmed them with fastp at Q25, ran MiXCR for clone calling and kept in-frame beta chains. Every distinct CDR3 protein forms one entry, paired with its most common genes and DNA. These V and J calls derive from TCRdb rather than the authors' analysis. In all, the sample holds over 300,000 distinct CDR3 sequences, and approximately 3.8% of those were seen once. Together, the top ten hold about 20% of the sample.

Reading the germline V gene (reference sequence) gives CDR1 DFQATT and CDR2 SNEGSKA. V is trimmed back by 0 bases and J by 3 bases, and the junction contains 11 bases that no gene match accounts for. The cysteine opens and the phenylalanine closes a CDR3 of 17 amino acids. Solely the CDR3 DNA is kept, with 51 bases framed from the first base. The V gene is TRBV20-1 and the J gene is TRBJ1-1, and 9 junctional nucleotides match TRBD1. The sample consisted of PBMCs, taken on the day of the yellow fever booster vaccination. This sequence was found in a young man who received the YFV17D yellow fever vaccine. The CDR3 reads CSARDPHDRGGHTEAFF. The bases read TGCAGTGCTAGAGATCCCCACGACAGGGGGGGGCACACTGAAGCTTTCTTT.